This T cell receptor beta chain was sequenced during a study of brain T cells in children with intractable seizures. This table comes from immunoSEQ multiplex PCR, and its TCRdb copy is limited to in-frame clones, with some not included. The sample has thousands of clones; 92% are singletons. General study results and limits: Each case's top public CDR3 resembled known HCMV, EBV or influenza A CDR3s.

Note on this clone: Its matching antigen is unknown.

Only cases whose brain tissue showed the highest T cell transcript signatures were sequenced. At least one anti-epileptic drug was given before surgery. With 3 bases clipped from V and 6 bases from J, the junction kept 14 bases outside the gene matches. The CDR3 loop spans 18 amino acids. Germline values: CDR1 KGHSH, CDR2 LQKENI. The chain carries TRBV18 and TRBJ2-3, with TRBD2 matching 11 bases. Specimen: resected brain tissue, collected at surgery. The sequence came from a boy under three years old with focal cortical dysplasia and intractable seizures. CDR3 sequence (DNA): TGTGCCAGCTCACCCCAAACTAGCGGGGGAATCACCGGGGATACGCAGTATTTT. Encoded protein: CASSPQTSGGITGDTQYF.